This paragraph covers one T cell receptor (beta chain) sequence. What it recognizes is unknown. The CDR3 sequence is 11 residues long. V dropped 3 bases and J dropped 8 bases, with 4 bases sitting between them. Germline V gene sequence: CDR1 KGHDR, CDR2 SFDVKD. Alongside a J-beta primer mix, a sample-barcoded 5' primer served in a second PCR lasting 7 to 11 cycles. TCRdb called the 5' RACE reads again in MiXCR, with one record for every CDR3 protein. The sample yields roughly 560,000 distinct CDR3 sequences, 24% seen once. These data belong to a study of blood T cells in healthy people across ages. General study findings and limits: Lack of knowledge of donor CMV status possibly confounded expanded clonotype changes.

Separately, the same data were catalogued under a study of T cells of mothers and their children. That paper adds: Once extracted, all RNA went into cDNA synthesis at roughly 1.4 ug per 15 ul. Maternal samples each gave over 9.5 million TCR beta CDR3 reads, and child samples about 3 million each.

The sample taken for sequencing was blood. The chain carries TRBV24-1 and TRBJ2-1; D unresolved. This receptor was taken from a boy younger than 18 in good health. This CDR3 reads CATSDNYEQFF. The CDR3 region has the DNA TGTGCCACCAGTGATAATTATGAGCAGTTCTTC.